The table lists the clone carrying this T cell receptor beta chain with a count of one. Its antigen is currently unknown. This table comes from immunoSEQ multiplex PCR, and its TCRdb copy is limited to in-frame clones, with some not included. The table shows 95,000 to 120,000 clones, with 80% to 90% occurring only once. The data were taken from a study of PD-1 blockade in classical Hodgkin lymphoma. About the study: Administration of nivolumab to patients was at 3 mg/kg intravenously every 2 weeks.

Study-wide results and caveats: Patients newly diagnosed and complete responders had comparable baseline diversity. Sources of repertoire differences remain undefined, possibly disease activity or prior therapy. Patients who began taking nivolumab under 1 year after ASCT were left out.

V was shortened by 0 bases and J by 9 bases, with 9 bases between the two germline ends. The CDR3 is 13 amino acids. Germline assignment: CDR1 MNHEY and CDR2 SVGAGI. Every patient had relapsed following autologous stem cell transplantation, and cohorts differed in brentuximab vedotin exposure. The chain recombines TRBV6-5 with TRBJ2-1; D is perhaps TRBD2 (6 bases). This TCR came from a human donor with classical Hodgkin lymphoma. The specimen comprised peripheral blood mononuclear cells (PBMCs), sampled before the second cycle of nivolumab. CDR3 DNA sequence: TGTGCCAGCAGTTACTCGACTAGTCTTGAGCAGTTCTTC. Protein product: CASSYSTSLEQFF.